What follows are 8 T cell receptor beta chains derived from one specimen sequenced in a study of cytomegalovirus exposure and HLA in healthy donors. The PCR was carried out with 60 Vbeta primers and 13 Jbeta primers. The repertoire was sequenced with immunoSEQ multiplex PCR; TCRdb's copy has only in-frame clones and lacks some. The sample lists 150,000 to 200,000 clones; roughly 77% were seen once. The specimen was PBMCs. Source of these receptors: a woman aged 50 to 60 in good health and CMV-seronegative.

The CDR3 sequence: CASSHHTGNSNEKLFF. The CDR3 bases are TGCGCCAGCAGCCACCACACAGGGAATTCTAATGAAAAACTGTTTTTT. The chain combines TRBV4-3 with TRBJ1-4; D might be TRBD1 (6 bases). V was cut by 3 bases and J by 3 bases, with 14 bases left in between. The CDR3 loop spans 16 amino acids. The germline V gene encodes CDR1 LGHNA and CDR2 YSLEER.

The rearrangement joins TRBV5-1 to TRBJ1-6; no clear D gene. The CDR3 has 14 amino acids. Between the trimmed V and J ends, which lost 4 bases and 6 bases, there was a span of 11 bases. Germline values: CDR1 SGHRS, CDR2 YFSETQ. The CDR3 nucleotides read TGCGCCAGCAGCCTCGAGGCCAGTAATTCACCCCTCCACTTT. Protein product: CASSLEASNSPLHF.

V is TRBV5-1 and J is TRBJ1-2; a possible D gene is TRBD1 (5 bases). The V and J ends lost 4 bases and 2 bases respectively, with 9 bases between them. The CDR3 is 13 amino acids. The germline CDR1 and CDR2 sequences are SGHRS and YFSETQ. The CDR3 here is CASSQDNNYGYTF. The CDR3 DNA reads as TGCGCCAGCAGCCAGGACAACAACTATGGCTACACCTTC.

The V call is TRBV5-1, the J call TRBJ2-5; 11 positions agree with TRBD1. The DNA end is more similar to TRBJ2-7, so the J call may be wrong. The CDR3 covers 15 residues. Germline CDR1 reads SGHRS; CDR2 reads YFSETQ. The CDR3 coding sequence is TGCGCCAGCACCCCGGGGGACAGGGGGACCCACGAGCAGTACTTC. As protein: CASTPGDRGTHEQYF.

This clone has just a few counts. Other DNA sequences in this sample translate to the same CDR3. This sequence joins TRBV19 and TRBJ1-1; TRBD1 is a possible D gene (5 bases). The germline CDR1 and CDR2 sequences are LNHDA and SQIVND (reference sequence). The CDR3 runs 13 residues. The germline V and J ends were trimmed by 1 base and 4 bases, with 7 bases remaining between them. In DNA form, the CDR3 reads TGTGCCAGTAGTATAGGGGGGGGCACTGAAGCTTTCTTT. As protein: CASSIGGGTEAFF.

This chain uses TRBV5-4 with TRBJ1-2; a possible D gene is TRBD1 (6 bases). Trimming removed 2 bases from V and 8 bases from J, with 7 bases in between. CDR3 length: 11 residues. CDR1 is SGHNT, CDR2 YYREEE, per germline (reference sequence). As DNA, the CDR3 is TGTGCCAGCAGCTTTCAGGGGGGCTACACCTTC. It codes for CASSFQGGYTF. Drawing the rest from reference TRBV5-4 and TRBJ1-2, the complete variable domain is ETGVTQSPTHLIKTRGQQVTLRCSSQSGHNTVSWYQQALGQGPQFIFQYYREEENGRGNFPPRFSGLQFPNYSSELNVNALELDDSALYLCASSFQGGYTFGSGTRLTVV.

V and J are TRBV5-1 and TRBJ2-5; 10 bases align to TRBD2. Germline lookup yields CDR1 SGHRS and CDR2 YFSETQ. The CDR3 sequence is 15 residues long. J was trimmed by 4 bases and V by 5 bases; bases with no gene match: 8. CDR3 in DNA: TGCGCCAGCAGGGGAGCGGGAGGGCCGGGAGAGACCCAGTACTTC. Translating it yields CASRGAGGPGETQYF.

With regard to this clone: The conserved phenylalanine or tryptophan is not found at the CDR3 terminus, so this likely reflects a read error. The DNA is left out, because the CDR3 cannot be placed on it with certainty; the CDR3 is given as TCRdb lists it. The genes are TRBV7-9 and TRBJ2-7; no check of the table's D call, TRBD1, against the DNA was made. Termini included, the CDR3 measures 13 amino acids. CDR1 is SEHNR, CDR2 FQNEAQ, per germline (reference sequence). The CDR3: CSSSPIGWQGSQI.